This T cell receptor beta chain was identified during a study of Ad26.COV2.S vaccination and SARS-CoV-2 variants. Treatment here: about 20 received Ad26.COV2.S at low or high dose, single or two shots; about 5 received placebo; per-sample allocation not given. Following the first vaccine or placebo injection, samples were taken on day 63. With V trimmed by 3 bases and J by 4 bases, 8 bases remained unmatched. The V gene's germline CDR1 is SGHRS and CDR2 YFSETQ. The CDR3 consists of 16 residues. This table comes from immunoSEQ multiplex PCR, and its TCRdb copy is limited to in-frame clones, with some not included. Among 350,000 to 400,000 clones, 70% to 90% were seen once, and the ten largest hold under 2%.

This specimen was peripheral blood, taken in a trial of Ad26.COV2.S vaccine versus placebo. The chain employs TRBV5-1 and TRBJ2-5, with 11 nucleotides matching TRBD2. The TCR comes from a person between 18 and 59 years old who received the Ad26.COV2.S COVID-19 vaccine or a placebo. CDR3 loop: CASSSLAGGLLETQYF. CDR3 in DNA: TGCGCCAGCAGCTCGCTAGCGGGAGGACTTTTAGAGACCCAGTACTTC.